Below are 12 T cell receptor beta chains sequenced from a single sample in a study of post-analysis software for immune sequencing data. Whole-study results and caveats: In patients, TRBV5-6, TRBV5-1 and TRBV20-1 belonged to four or five TRBV segments found more frequently than in controls.

cDNA libraries of TCR beta carried unique molecular identifiers. TCRdb recomputed calls from the PCR reads with MiXCR, one row per CDR3 protein. The sample has about 540,000 distinct CDR3 sequences; around 36% are singletons. Their antigens are not known. Sequencing used blood. Receptors were obtained from a girl younger than 18 with multiple sclerosis.

This clonotype is a singleton in its sample. The J gene is TRBJ2-6, the V gene TRBV24-1, with D unclear. Trimming removed 4 bases at V and 0 bases at J, with 9 bases between. The V gene's germline CDR1 is KGHDR and CDR2 SFDVKD. The CDR3 loop spans 16 amino acids. This chain's CDR3 is CATSEEEFSGANVLTF. CDR3 nucleotide sequence: TGTGCCACCAGTGAGGAAGAGTTCTCTGGGGCCAACGTCCTGACTTTC.

For the CDR3, the DNA is TGTGCCAGCAGCCAAGGCCGGACAGGGGCCTCAAAAAACATTCAGTACTTC. The encoded protein is CASSQGRTGASKNIQYF. This chain connects TRBV3-1 to TRBJ2-7; 9 bases map to TRBD1. The J call is doubtful: the DNA matches TRBJ2-4 better. CDR1 is LGHDT and CDR2 is YNNKEL in the germline V gene (reference sequence). The CDR3 totals 17 residues.

In its sample, this clonotype was seen a few times. V usage is TRBV15 and J usage is TRBJ2-7, with D unclear. V was shortened by 0 bases and J by 5 bases, with 11 bases between the two germline ends. Per germline, CDR1 LNHNV and CDR2 YYDKDF (reference sequence). The CDR3 extends over 14 amino acids. The CDR3 sequence is CATSREGMGNEQYF. The CDR3 coding sequence is TGTGCCACCAGCAGAGAGGGGATGGGGAACGAGCAGTACTTC.

The genes are TRBV7-2 and TRBJ2-7; tentatively, D is TRBD2 (5 bases). Germline CDR1 reads SGHTA; CDR2 reads FQGNSA. CDR3 length: 15 residues. The V and J ends lost 4 bases and 0 bases respectively, with 13 bases between them. Written as DNA, the CDR3 is TGTGCCAGCAGCTCCCAAAGCGGTAGCTCCTACGAGCAGTACTTC. As protein: CASSSQSGSSYEQYF.

The CDR3 region is CASSSRDRGTYGYTF. DNA for the CDR3: TGTGCCAGCAGCTCCCGGGACAGGGGGACCTATGGCTACACCTTC. This chain connects TRBV7-9 to TRBJ1-2; 11 bases match TRBD1. Germline V CDR1 and CDR2: SEHNR, FQNEAQ (reference sequence). V lost 4 bases to trimming and J lost 4 bases; unmatched junction nucleotides: 5. CDR3 size: 15 residues. Together with reference TRBV7-9 and TRBJ1-2, the CDR3 gives the full variable domain: DTGVSQNPRHKITKRGQNVTFRCDPISEHNRLYWYRQTLGQGPEFLTYFQNEAQLEKSRLLSDRFSAERPKGSFSTLEIQRTEQGDSAMYLCASSSRDRGTYGYTFGSGTRLTVV.

V is TRBV10-3 and J is TRBJ2-1; D is unresolved. Germline-derived CDR1 and CDR2 are ENHRY and SYGVKD. The CDR3 is made up of 14 amino acids. V was pared by 3 bases and J by 9 bases, with 15 bases between. The CDR3 loop is CAISEYGPRSEQFF. Written as DNA, the CDR3 is TGTGCCATCAGTGAATACGGACCCCGCAGTGAGCAGTTCTTC.

This clonotype was seen a handful of times. This chain uses TRBV20-1 with TRBJ1-5; a possible D gene is TRBD1 (5 bases). The V end lost 6 bases, the J end lost 0 bases, and 12 bases lay between the germline ends. Germline V CDR1 and CDR2: DFQATT, SNEGSKA (reference sequence). This CDR3 region has 14 residues. The CDR3: CSAKTEYSNQPQHF. In nucleotides, the CDR3 is TGCAGTGCGAAGACAGAGTATAGCAATCAGCCCCAGCATTTT.

This clonotype has only a few counts. The CDR3 region has the DNA TGCGCCAGCAGCCAAGATATGGAGGACAGGGCTTTCTTT. Translation: CASSQDMEDRAFF. The chain is built from TRBV4-1 and TRBJ1-1; 7 nucleotides align to TRBD1. The CDR3 spans 13 residues. The germline CDR1 and CDR2 sequences are MGHRA and YSYEKL. J lost 11 bases, V lost 0 bases, and 6 bases had no gene match.

This clonotype has ten or more counts. The chain is built from TRBV29-1 and TRBJ2-7; the D is unclear. This CDR3 is built from 17 residues. The V and J ends lost 6 bases and 6 bases respectively, with 30 bases between them. In germline, CDR1 is SQVTM, CDR2 ANQGSEA. CDR3 in DNA: TGCAGCGTGGCCGGAGAAGGCTGGACGGCTTCCCCGGGCGAGCAGTACTTC. Amino acid sequence: CSVAGEGWTASPGEQYF.

This clonotype has only a few counts. The chain carries TRBV4-1 and TRBJ2-1; D may be TRBD2 (7 bases). Germline loops: CDR1 MGHRA, CDR2 YSYEKL. With 0 bases removed from V and 10 bases from J, the gap between germline ends came to 22 bases. The CDR3 runs 17 residues. CDR3 protein: CASSQDRVFGGANEQFF. The DNA for the CDR3 is TGCGCCAGCAGCCAAGACCGGGTATTTGGGGGGGCGAACGAGCAGTTCTTC.

This clonotype was seen only a few times. V and J are TRBV4-2 and TRBJ1-5; 9 bases are a match to TRBD1. CDR1 and CDR2 (germline): LGHNA, YNFKEQ. J gave up 6 bases and V 0 bases, and 3 bases lay outside the gene matches. The CDR3 is made up of 15 amino acids. In DNA, the CDR3 is TGTGCCAGCAGCCAAGAACAGGGGGCCCGTCAGCCCCAGCATTTT. Protein product: CASSQEQGARQPQHF.

This rearrangement joins TRBV20-1 to TRBJ2-2, with D perhaps matching TRBD1 or TRBD2 (6 bases each). Per the germline V gene, CDR1 is DFQATT and CDR2 is SNEGSKA (reference sequence). The germline V and J ends were trimmed by 6 bases and 8 bases, with 19 bases remaining between them. The CDR3 loop spans 14 amino acids. The CDR3 bases are TGCAGTGCGGACTTAGGGGGGACTTCAGGGGAGCTGTTTTTT. It encodes CSADLGGTSGELFF.